This TCR beta chain was profiled in a study of T cell responses to AZD1222 COVID-19 vaccine. Study-wide results and caveats: Across the whole spike, CD4 TCRs peaked at regions 160-218 and 743-854. Clonal diversity was possibly underestimated, and the donors were mostly white British, with more females.

Germline V CDR1 and CDR2: MNHNS, SASEGT. CDR3 length equals 12 residues. Trimming removed 7 bases from V and 3 bases from J, with 9 bases in between. Turning to this clone: The target antigen is unknown.

This table comes from immunoSEQ multiplex PCR, and its TCRdb copy is limited to in-frame clones, with some not included. The sample has 100,000 to 150,000 clones, 80% to 95% seen once. This specimen was peripheral blood, taken on day 0 of MenACWY control vaccination. V and J are TRBV6-1 and TRBJ2-5; unclear D gene. The origin of this receptor is an adult in good health. The CDR3 spells CASNNPKETQYF. The CDR3, as DNA: TGTGCCAGCAACAACCCGAAAGAGACCCAGTACTTC.